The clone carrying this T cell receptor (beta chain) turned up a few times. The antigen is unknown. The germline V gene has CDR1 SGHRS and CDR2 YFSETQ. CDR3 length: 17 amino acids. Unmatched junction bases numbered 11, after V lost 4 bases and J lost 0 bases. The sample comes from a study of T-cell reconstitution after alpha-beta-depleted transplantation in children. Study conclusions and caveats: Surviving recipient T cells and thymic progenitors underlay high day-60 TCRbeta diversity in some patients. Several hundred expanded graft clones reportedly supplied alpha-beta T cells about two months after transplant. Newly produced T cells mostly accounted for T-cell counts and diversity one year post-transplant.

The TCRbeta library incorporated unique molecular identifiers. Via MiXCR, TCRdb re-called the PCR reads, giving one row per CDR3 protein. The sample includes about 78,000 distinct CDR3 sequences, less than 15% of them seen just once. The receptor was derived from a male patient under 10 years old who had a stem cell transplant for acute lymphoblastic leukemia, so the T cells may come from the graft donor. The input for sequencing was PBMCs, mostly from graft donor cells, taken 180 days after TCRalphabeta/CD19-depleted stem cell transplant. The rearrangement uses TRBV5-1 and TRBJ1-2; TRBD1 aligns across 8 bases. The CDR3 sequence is CASSTSYDRGANYGYTF. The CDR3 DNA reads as TGCGCCAGCAGCACCTCCTATGACAGGGGAGCTAACTATGGCTACACCTTC.